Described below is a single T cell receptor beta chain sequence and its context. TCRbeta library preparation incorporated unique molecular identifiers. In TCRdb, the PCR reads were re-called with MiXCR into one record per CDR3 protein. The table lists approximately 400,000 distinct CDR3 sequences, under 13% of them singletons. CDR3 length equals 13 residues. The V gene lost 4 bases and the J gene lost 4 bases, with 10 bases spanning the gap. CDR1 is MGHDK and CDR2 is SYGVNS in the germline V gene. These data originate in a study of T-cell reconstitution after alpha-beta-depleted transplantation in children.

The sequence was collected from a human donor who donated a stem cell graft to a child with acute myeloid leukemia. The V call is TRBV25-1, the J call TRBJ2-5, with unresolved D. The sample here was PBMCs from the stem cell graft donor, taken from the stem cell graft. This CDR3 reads CASSVGIGETQYF. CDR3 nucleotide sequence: TGTGCCAGCAGTGTAGGGATTGGAGAGACCCAGTACTTC. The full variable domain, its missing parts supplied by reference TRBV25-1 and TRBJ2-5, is EADIYQTPRYLVIGTGKKITLECSQTMGHDKMYWYQQDPGMELHLIHYSYGVNSTEKGDLSSESTVSRIRTEHFPLTLESARPSHTSQYLCASSVGIGETQYFGPGTRLLVL.